These T cell receptor beta chains were read from a single sample in a study of human T cells and chemical hapten exposure. A single record per CDR3 protein comes from TCRdb applying MiXCR to the RACE reads. The sample lists 250,000 or so distinct CDR3 sequences; 7.7% were seen once. The material sequenced was whole blood, taken in connection with sensitization to the hapten diphenylcyclopropenone (DPC). The receptors here all came from a man aged 18 to 30 with alopecia areata. Some clones in this sample may be carry-over from other donors' samples. The CDR3 runs from the conserved cysteine through the conserved F or W. The D gene is left open where the match is weak. The size entry is marked missing in some rows and otherwise reads once, few, many or a size class.

CDR3 DNA: TGTGCCAGCAGCGTAGTTGGAGGTGAGCAGTTCTTC
CDR3 protein: CASSVVGGEQFF
V gene: TRBV9
clone size: NA
J gene: TRBJ2-1
D gene: NA

CDR3 DNA: TGCGCCAGCAGCCGGTACCGGGCCCCCGATTATGGCTACACCTTC
CDR3 protein: CASSRYRAPDYGYTF
V gene: TRBV4-1
clone size: many
J gene: TRBJ1-2
D gene: NA

CDR3 DNA: TGTGCCAGCAGTGAATCGGGACGGGAGACCCAGTACTTC
CDR3 protein: CASSESGRETQYF
V gene: TRBV6-1
clone size: few
J gene: TRBJ2-5
D gene: NA

CDR3 DNA: TGTGCCATCACCTCCGGGGATGAGCAGTTCTTC
CDR3 protein: CAITSGDEQFF
V gene: TRBV10-3
clone size: few
J gene: TRBJ2-1
D gene: NA

CDR3 DNA: TGCAGCGTTAGGGGACAGGCTAACAATGAGCAGTTCTTC
CDR3 protein: CSVRGQANNEQFF
V gene: TRBV29-1
clone size: many
J gene: TRBJ2-1
D gene: TRBD1

CDR3 DNA: TGCAGTGCTCCGCCCACAGGGAACACAGATACGCAGTATTTT
CDR3 protein: CSAPPTGNTDTQYF
V gene: TRBV20-1
clone size: few
J gene: TRBJ2-3
D gene: NA

CDR3 DNA: TGCGCCAGCAGCACCCAGGGTATTGTTACTGAAGCTTTCTTT
CDR3 protein: CASSTQGIVTEAFF
V gene: TRBV5-1
clone size: NA
J gene: TRBJ1-1
D gene: NA

CDR3 DNA: TGTGCCAGCAGACTTACTAACAATGAGCAGTTCTTC
CDR3 protein: CASRLTNNEQFF
V gene: TRBV6-5
clone size: NA
J gene: TRBJ2-1
D gene: NA

CDR3 DNA: TGCAGTGCTACGGGTTATGGACAGTCATATCAGCCCCAGCATTTT
CDR3 protein: CSATGYGQSYQPQHF
V gene: TRBV20-1
clone size: NA
J gene: TRBJ1-5
D gene: NA

CDR3 DNA: TGTGCCAGTACGAGGGTCGGCTATGGCTACACCTTC
CDR3 protein: CASTRVGYGYTF
V gene: TRBV6-2/TRBV6-3
clone size: few
J gene: TRBJ1-2
D gene: NA

CDR3 DNA: TGTGCCAGCTCAGTAGACAGATATGGCTACACCTTC
CDR3 protein: CASSVDRYGYTF
V gene: TRBV6-1
clone size: few
J gene: TRBJ1-2
D gene: NA

CDR3 DNA: TGTGCCAGCAGTCTCGACAGTATAACTAATCAGCCCCAGCATTTT
CDR3 protein: CASSLDSITNQPQHF
V gene: TRBV12-3/TRBV12-4
clone size: few
J gene: TRBJ1-5
D gene: NA

CDR3 DNA: TGCGCCAGCGGACGGGGGGCCCTCACGAACACTGAAGCTTTCTTT
CDR3 protein: CASGRGALTNTEAFF
V gene: TRBV5-1
clone size: NA
J gene: TRBJ1-1
D gene: NA

CDR3 DNA: TGTGCCAGCAGCTCCGGCGCTGGGACAGGGGGTTACGAGCAGTACTTC
CDR3 protein: CASSSGAGTGGYEQYF
V gene: TRBV5-5
clone size: NA
J gene: TRBJ2-7
D gene: TRBD1

CDR3 DNA: TGTGCCAGCAGAAATAGCGGGGGCGGGACAGATACGCAGTATTTT
CDR3 protein: CASRNSGGGTDTQYF
V gene: TRBV6-2/TRBV6-3
clone size: NA
J gene: TRBJ2-3
D gene: TRBD2

CDR3 DNA: TGCGCCAGCAGGGCACGTATGACGGACTACGTCTCCTACAATGAGCAGTTCTTC
CDR3 protein: CASRARMTDYVSYNEQFF
V gene: TRBV5-1
clone size: NA
J gene: TRBJ2-1
D gene: NA

CDR3 DNA: TGCAGCGTCGAACAGGGGTCTCAAGAGACCCAGTACTTC
CDR3 protein: CSVEQGSQETQYF
V gene: TRBV29-1
clone size: many
J gene: TRBJ2-5
D gene: TRBD1

CDR3 DNA: TGTGCCAGCAGCCCGAGGACAGGGGGAGCTGAAGCTTTCTTT
CDR3 protein: CASSPRTGGAEAFF
V gene: TRBV3-1
clone size: many
J gene: TRBJ1-1
D gene: TRBD1

CDR3 DNA: TGTGCCAGCAGCTCCGAGACTAGCGGATGGGTCGGGACCCAGTACTTC
CDR3 protein: CASSSETSGWVGTQYF
V gene: TRBV28
clone size: NA
J gene: TRBJ2-5
D gene: TRBD2

CDR3 DNA: TGTGCCAGCAGTTTCACAGGAACAAACATTCAGTACTTC
CDR3 protein: CASSFTGTNIQYF
V gene: TRBV28
clone size: few
J gene: TRBJ2-4
D gene: NA

CDR3 DNA: TGTGCCAGCAGCTCCCTGACAGGGTCTGGTCAGCCCCAGCATTTT
CDR3 protein: CASSSLTGSGQPQHF
V gene: TRBV11-2
clone size: NA
J gene: TRBJ1-5
D gene: TRBD1

CDR3 DNA: TGTGCCAGCAGTCCCTCCTCCGGACAGGCATACACTGAAGCTTTCTTT
CDR3 protein: CASSPSSGQAYTEAFF
V gene: TRBV6-2/TRBV6-3
clone size: NA
J gene: TRBJ1-1
D gene: TRBD1

CDR3 DNA: TGTGCCAGCAGTTTTCCCCCTGTATTCACTGAAGCTTTCTTT
CDR3 protein: CASSFPPVFTEAFF
V gene: TRBV12-3/TRBV12-4
clone size: many
J gene: TRBJ1-1
D gene: NA

CDR3 DNA: TGTGCCAGCAGTCCCCGGGCCGAACTTGCGGGGGTCAATGAGCAGTTCTTC
CDR3 protein: CASSPRAELAGVNEQFF
V gene: TRBV6-5
clone size: NA
J gene: TRBJ2-1
D gene: TRBD2

CDR3 DNA: TGTGCCAGCAGTTTGACCTCCTCTCCCGATAAGCAGTTCTTC
CDR3 protein: CASSLTSSPDKQFF
V gene: TRBV27
clone size: many
J gene: TRBJ2-1
D gene: NA

CDR3 DNA: TGTGCCAGCAGCTTAGGGGGACAGGGAGGCAATCAGCCCCAGCATTTT
CDR3 protein: CASSLGGQGGNQPQHF
V gene: TRBV7-9
clone size: few
J gene: TRBJ1-5
D gene: TRBD1

CDR3 DNA: TGTGCCACCAGTGATTTTGAGACAGGAGCCTACAATGAGCAGTTCTTC
CDR3 protein: CATSDFETGAYNEQFF
V gene: TRBV24-1
clone size: few
J gene: TRBJ2-1
D gene: NA

CDR3 DNA: TGCAGTGCTAGCCTGCCCGGGGGTTCCGAGCAGTACTTC
CDR3 protein: CSASLPGGSEQYF
V gene: TRBV20-1
clone size: few
J gene: TRBJ2-7
D gene: NA

CDR3 DNA: TGTGCCAGCAGCCTCGGGACACCCAACACTGAAGCTTTCTTT
CDR3 protein: CASSLGTPNTEAFF
V gene: TRBV6-5
clone size: few
J gene: TRBJ1-1
D gene: NA

CDR3 DNA: TGCAGCGTTCTCACGAACACTGAAGCTTTCTTT
CDR3 protein: CSVLTNTEAFF
V gene: TRBV29-1
clone size: many
J gene: TRBJ1-1
D gene: NA

CDR3 DNA: TGTGCCAGCAGCTTGAGAGGACTGACAGGGTCGGCGAGCACAGATACGCAGTATTTT
CDR3 protein: CASSLRGLTGSASTDTQYF
V gene: TRBV7-2
clone size: NA
J gene: TRBJ2-3
D gene: TRBD1

CDR3 DNA: TGTGCCAGCAGGGGAAGTGAAGCTTTCTTT
CDR3 protein: CASRGSEAFF
V gene: TRBV6-2/TRBV6-3
clone size: few
J gene: TRBJ1-1
D gene: NA

CDR3 DNA: TGTGCCATCAGCACACCCACAGGGGGCGGGAATCAGCCCCAGCATTTT
CDR3 protein: CAISTPTGGGNQPQHF
V gene: TRBV10-3
clone size: few
J gene: TRBJ1-5
D gene: TRBD1

CDR3 DNA: TGTGCCAGCAGCTCATCCGGGGCAGGGTGGACTCATGGGAATGGCTACACCTTC
CDR3 protein: CASSSSGAGWTHGNGYTF
V gene: TRBV7-2
clone size: NA
J gene: TRBJ1-2
D gene: NA

CDR3 DNA: TGTGCCAGCAGCTACCAAGGACAGAGTATGGAGACCCAGTACTTC
CDR3 protein: CASSYQGQSMETQYF
V gene: TRBV5-4
clone size: NA
J gene: TRBJ2-5
D gene: NA

CDR3 DNA: TGTGCCAGCAGTTCCGTTACAGGGTCCGGCTATGGCTACACCTTC
CDR3 protein: CASSSVTGSGYGYTF
V gene: TRBV28
clone size: many
J gene: TRBJ1-2
D gene: NA

CDR3 DNA: TGCGCCAGCAAGGGCAGGGGGCTTGAGACCCAGTACTTC
CDR3 protein: CASKGRGLETQYF
V gene: TRBV5-1
clone size: NA
J gene: TRBJ2-5
D gene: TRBD1

CDR3 DNA: TGCGCCAGCAGCGGGACAGGCAAGAACACCGGGGAGCTGTTTTTT
CDR3 protein: CASSGTGKNTGELFF
V gene: TRBV5-1
clone size: NA
J gene: TRBJ2-2
D gene: TRBD1

CDR3 DNA: TGTGCCAGCACCCGGGACAGGGGGCCCATTTTCATGAACACTGAAGCTTTCTTT
CDR3 protein: CASTRDRGPIFMNTEAFF
V gene: TRBV12-3/TRBV12-4
clone size: NA
J gene: TRBJ1-1
D gene: TRBD1

CDR3 DNA: TGCGCCAGCAGCCAAGGGTACAGGACAGGTAATCAGCCCCAGCATTTT
CDR3 protein: CASSQGYRTGNQPQHF
V gene: TRBV4-1
clone size: NA
J gene: TRBJ1-5
D gene: TRBD1

CDR3 DNA: TGTGCCAGCAGCCTGGACTTGAGCACTGAAGCTTTCTTT
CDR3 protein: CASSLDLSTEAFF
V gene: TRBV6-4
clone size: few
J gene: TRBJ1-1
D gene: NA

CDR3 DNA: TGTGCCAGCAGCTTGGCCAATATCGTCACTGAAGCTTTCTTT
CDR3 protein: CASSLANIVTEAFF
V gene: TRBV7-2
clone size: many
J gene: TRBJ1-1
D gene: NA

CDR3 DNA: TGTGCCAGCAGCTTCCCCGGGACAGGGCCGAACGAGCAGTACTTC
CDR3 protein: CASSFPGTGPNEQYF
V gene: TRBV3-1
clone size: NA
J gene: TRBJ2-7
D gene: TRBD1

CDR3 DNA: TGTGCCAGCAGCTACAGGACAGATTATAATTCACCCCTCCACTTT
CDR3 protein: CASSYRTDYNSPLHF
V gene: TRBV7-2
clone size: NA
J gene: TRBJ1-6
D gene: NA